The 17 T cell receptor beta chains listed next were all sequenced from one sample in a study of CD8 T cells in ankylosing spondylitis. Study outcomes and limitations: Typical of ankylosing spondylitis blood, it appeared, was a TCR beta motif of several highly homologous variants.

TCRdb processed the 5' RACE reads anew with MiXCR; each CDR3 protein has one entry. Of 800,000 to 900,000 distinct CDR3 sequences in the sample, about 10% were seen once. These receptors' targets are unknown. The source material was blood, either unsorted or a sorted T cell fraction (not recorded which). Receptor source: a male donor with ankylosing spondylitis.

The J gene is TRBJ2-1, the V gene TRBV5-1, with a tentative D call TRBD1 (6 bases). Germline V lookup: CDR1 SGHRS, CDR2 YFSETQ. V was shortened by 7 bases and J by 7 bases, with 15 bases between the two germline ends. CDR3 length equals 13 residues. The CDR3 DNA reads TGCGCCAGCCGGGTCACAGGGAATAATGAGCAGTTCTTC. This sequence encodes CASRVTGNNEQFF.

This clonotype came up a few times. The chain uses TRBV4-2 and TRBJ2-4; 11 bases are shared with TRBD2. Germline CDR1 is LGHNA and CDR2 is YNFKEQ. The CDR3 sequence is 18 residues long. The V and J ends lost 4 bases and 4 bases, in that order; junction bases with no gene match: 12. The CDR3 spells CASSPRDGASGRKNIQYF. The CDR3 DNA is TGTGCCAGCAGCCCCCGGGACGGTGCTAGCGGGAGGAAAAACATTCAGTACTTC.

The rearrangement joins TRBV20-1 to TRBJ2-2, with 8 bases aligning to TRBD1. Germline V CDR1 and CDR2: DFQATT, SNEGSKA (reference sequence). V lost 3 bases to trimming and J lost 5 bases; unmatched junction nucleotides: 5. The CDR3 loop spans 14 amino acids. The CDR3: CSASRQGRTGELFF. The CDR3 bases are TGCAGTGCTAGCAGACAGGGGAGGACCGGGGAGCTGTTTTTT.

This clonotype occurred many times. V gene TRBV7-9 combines with J gene TRBJ2-2; D remains ambiguous. Germline V gene sequence: CDR1 SEHNR, CDR2 FQNEAQ (reference sequence). Deletions cut 4 bases from V and 2 bases from J, with 11 bases between. The CDR3 runs to 15 residues. The CDR3 bases are TGTGCCAGCAGCTACCGACCCACAAACACCGGGGAGCTGTTTTTT. The encoded protein is CASSYRPTNTGELFF.

In DNA form, the CDR3 reads TGTGCCAGCAGATGGACAGGGGGGGAGGATACGCAGTATTTT. Translating it yields CASRWTGGEDTQYF. V usage is TRBV7-9 and J usage is TRBJ2-3; TRBD1 matches at 10 bases. The V and J ends lost 6 bases and 6 bases, in that order; junction bases with no gene match: 6. The CDR3 is 14 amino acids. Germline V gene sequence: CDR1 SEHNR, CDR2 FQNEAQ (reference sequence).

V and J are TRBV20-1 and TRBJ1-5; tentatively, D is TRBD1 (6 bases). The CDR3 is 15 residues long. Trimming pared 4 bases from V and 0 bases from J, leaving 13 bases between. Germline V gene lookup returns CDR1 DFQATT and CDR2 SNEGSKA (reference sequence). In DNA, the CDR3 is TGCAGTGCTAACAGGGTTGTGGATAGCAATCAGCCCCAGCATTTT. Encoded protein: CSANRVVDSNQPQHF.

This clonotype was counted between two and nine times. This sequence joins TRBV20-1 and TRBJ1-3; D possibly corresponds to TRBD1 (6 bases). Looked up from germline, CDR1 is DFQATT and CDR2 is SNEGSKA (reference sequence). V shed 3 bases and J shed 2 bases, with 17 bases lying between them. The CDR3 sequence is 16 residues long. CDR3: CSASSGGQGTGNTIYF. The CDR3 DNA reads as TGCAGTGCTAGCTCGGGGGGGCAGGGGACTGGAAACACCATATATTTT.

The rearrangement joins TRBV4-3 to TRBJ2-7, with D possibly TRBD1 on 6 matching bases. The germline V and J ends were trimmed by 3 bases and 0 bases, with 12 bases remaining between them. CDR1 and CDR2 from the germline V gene are LGHNA and YSLEER. The CDR3 contains 15 residues. CDR3 coding DNA: TGCGCCAGCAGCCAGCGGCAGGGGCTCTCCTACGAGCAGTACTTC. This gives the protein CASSQRQGLSYEQYF.

This clonotype turned up a few times. The chain joins TRBV20-1 to TRBJ2-5; no clear D gene. Germline CDR1 reads DFQATT; CDR2 reads SNEGSKA (reference sequence). V lost 2 bases and J 2 bases, leaving 9 bases between the germline ends. There are 13 residues in the CDR3. This chain's CDR3 is CSARFTSQETQYF. In nucleotides, the CDR3 is TGCAGTGCTAGATTTACGTCTCAAGAGACCCAGTACTTC.

With respect to this clonotype: Just one base apart from a much larger clone, this may be a read error. V is TRBV7-2 and J is TRBJ2-1, with D tentatively TRBD2 (5 bases). V was cut by 5 bases and J by 9 bases, with 11 bases left in between. This CDR3 contains 12 residues. In germline, CDR1 is SGHTA, CDR2 FQGNSA. The CDR3 DNA sequence: TGTGCCAGCAGCCGGGCGGGCAGTGAGCAGTTCTTC. It is translated as CASSRAGSEQFF. The whole variable domain, filled in from reference TRBV7-2 and TRBJ2-1, reads GAGVSQSPSNKVTEKGKDVELRCDPISGHTALYWYRQSLGQGLEFLIYFQGNSAPDKSGLPSDRFSAERTGGSVSTLTIQRTQQEDSAVYLCASSRAGSEQFFGPGTRLTVL.

This clonotype appeared a few times. The rearrangement uses TRBV5-5 and TRBJ2-5; D not resolved. Trimming left V 0 bases short and J 5 bases short, with 11 bases between. Germline V gives CDR1 SGHKS, CDR2 YYEKEE (reference sequence). The length of the CDR3 is 14 residues. CDR3 sequence (DNA): TGTGCCAGCAGCTTGGATCCGCTGTTGGAGACCCAGTACTTC. It codes for CASSLDPLLETQYF.

This clonotype was detected a few times. The chain employs TRBV20-1 and TRBJ2-1; 8 bases map to TRBD2. V lost 5 bases, J lost 2 bases, and 8 bases stayed unmatched. Germline values: CDR1 DFQATT, CDR2 SNEGSKA (reference sequence). The CDR3 spans 15 residues. The CDR3 is CSALEAGEAYNEQFF. The DNA of the CDR3 is TGCAGTGCTTTAGAAGCGGGAGAGGCCTACAATGAGCAGTTCTTC.

This clonotype was observed a handful of times. The chain employs TRBV4-1 and TRBJ1-1; 7 nucleotides match TRBD1. In germline, CDR1 is MGHRA, CDR2 YSYEKL. The CDR3 runs 18 residues. V lost 2 bases, J lost 3 bases, and 15 bases stayed unmatched. CDR3 region: CASSQRYPTGSLYTEAFF. Here the CDR3 DNA reads TGCGCCAGCAGCCAAAGATACCCGACAGGGAGTCTTTACACTGAAGCTTTCTTT.

V usage is TRBV5-1 and J usage is TRBJ2-2; TRBD1 matches at 10 bases. The CDR3 is 14 residues long. The germline CDR1 and CDR2 sequences are SGHRS and YFSETQ. J was trimmed by 6 bases and V by 3 bases; bases with no gene match: 2. The CDR3 nucleotides read TGCGCCAGCAGCTGGGGGACAGGGGCCGGGGAGCTGTTTTTT. Its translation: CASSWGTGAGELFF.

This clonotype has more than one count but fewer than ten. The rearrangement joins TRBV10-2 to TRBJ2-3; D is uncertain. With 6 bases removed from V and 4 bases from J, the gap between germline ends came to 11 bases. The CDR3 spans 13 residues. CDR1 is WSHSY and CDR2 is SAAADI in the germline V gene. CDR3 DNA: TGCGCCAGCAGGAAAGCTAATGCAGATACGCAGTATTTT. Translated: CASRKANADTQYF.

The gene calls are TRBV7-8 and TRBJ2-2, with 12 positions matching TRBD1. V lost 4 bases, J lost 7 bases, and 7 bases stayed unmatched. CDR1 is SGHVS and CDR2 is FQNEAQ in the germline V gene. The CDR3 covers 16 residues. The CDR3 protein is CASSSRDRGQVGELFF. For the CDR3, the DNA is TGTGCCAGCAGCTCCCGGGACAGGGGGCAGGTCGGGGAGCTGTTTTTT.

The chain links TRBV7-2 to TRBJ2-7; D unclear. The germline V gene encodes CDR1 SGHTA and CDR2 FQGNSA. Trimming removed 5 bases at V and 2 bases at J, with 13 bases between. The CDR3 sequence is 14 residues long. CDR3 loop: CASSLLPDPYEQYF. The CDR3 nucleotides read TGTGCCAGCAGCCTCTTGCCTGATCCCTACGAGCAGTACTTC.